Here is one T cell receptor (beta chain) with its context. This CDR3 has 14 residues. The V end lost 5 bases, the J end lost 4 bases, and 11 bases lay between the germline ends. CDR1 is SGHTA and CDR2 is FQGNSA in the germline V gene. The data stem from a study of blood T cell repertoires in COVID-19. On the study more broadly: From the United States, Italy and Spain came samples of acute and convalescent COVID-19. The analysed material was cDNA or gDNA that came from T cells, B-cell-depleted T cells, or PBMCs.

Authors' data handling: Amplification from reference gene primers served as the basis for estimated nucleated cell counts. The data were produced by immunoSEQ multiplex PCR, yet TCRdb's version contains in-frame clones alone and is incomplete. The V and J calls and clone size were taken over from that table, and D and trimming were inferred from the DNA. The sample includes about 130,000 clones, 86% of them seen just once. Followed longitudinally, the Seattle patients had been enrolled during active infection. Material: peripheral blood. The source of this sequence is a woman in her 70s with COVID-19, enrolled during active disease. The chain links TRBV7-2 to TRBJ1-4; no definite D call. In nucleotides, the CDR3 is TGTGCCAGCAGCCCAACGCAGAATAATGAAAAACTGTTTTTT. Translating gives CASSPTQNNEKLFF.